The rows below give T cell receptor beta chains drawn from one sample of a study of cytomegalovirus exposure and HLA in healthy donors. Libraries were prepared by immunoSEQ multiplex PCR; TCRdb keeps only in-frame clonotypes and omits some of them. Of about 160,000 clones listed, around 83% are singletons. Specimen: PBMCs. All receptors come from a girl aged 2-9 years in good health and CMV-seropositive. Both conserved end residues are part of each CDR3. The D gene is left open where the match is weak. Some rows mark clone size as missing; the rest say once, few, many or name a class of expanded clone.

j_gene: TRBJ2-6; v_gene: TRBV6-4; d_gene: NA; abundance: NA; CDR3nt: TGTGCCAGCAGTGCCCACGGGGGCTCTGGGGCCAACGTCCTGACTTTC; CDR3aa: CASSAHGGSGANVLTF
j_gene: TRBJ2-2; v_gene: TRBV6-1; d_gene: NA; abundance: NA; CDR3nt: TGTGCCAGCAGTGAAGACCTACCAGGGTACGGGGAGCTGTTTTTT; CDR3aa: CASSEDLPGYGELFF
j_gene: TRBJ1-2; v_gene: TRBV6-5; d_gene: NA; abundance: NA; CDR3nt: TGTGCCAGCAGTTACCGAGAAAAACACTATGGCTACACCTTC; CDR3aa: CASSYREKHYGYTF
j_gene: TRBJ1-1; v_gene: TRBV7-3; d_gene: TRBD1; abundance: NA; CDR3nt: TGTGCCAGCAGTCGGACAGGGGTCACTGAAGCTTTCTTT; CDR3aa: CASSRTGVTEAFF
j_gene: TRBJ2-7; v_gene: TRBV18; d_gene: NA; abundance: NA; CDR3nt: TGTGCCAGCTCACTCCCCGGGACAACCACCTACGAGCAGTACTTC; CDR3aa: CASSLPGTTTYEQYF
j_gene: TRBJ2-2; v_gene: TRBV7-3; d_gene: TRBD2; abundance: NA; CDR3nt: TGTGCCAGCAGCTTAAGGGTAGCGGGAGGGATAAACACCGGGGAGCTGTTTTTT; CDR3aa: CASSLRVAGGINTGELFF
j_gene: TRBJ2-1; v_gene: TRBV7-9; d_gene: TRBD2; abundance: once; CDR3nt: TGTGCCAGCAGCCGGACTAGTTTAGTGCAGTTCTTC; CDR3aa: CASSRTSLVQFF
j_gene: TRBJ2-5; v_gene: TRBV5-4; d_gene: NA; abundance: NA; CDR3nt: TGTGCCAGCAGCCAGGTACCGACACGACAAGAGACCCAGTACTTC; CDR3aa: CASSQVPTRQETQYF
j_gene: TRBJ1-4; v_gene: TRBV10-3; d_gene: NA; abundance: NA; CDR3nt: TGTGCCATCGGGCAGGGTCAGGAAAAACTGTTTTTT; CDR3aa: CAIGQGQEKLFF
j_gene: TRBJ2-3; v_gene: TRBV5-6; d_gene: NA; abundance: NA; CDR3nt: TGTGCCAGCAGCTTGTCCTTGTCAGGAGATACGCAGTATTTT; CDR3aa: CASSLSLSGDTQYF
j_gene: TRBJ1-5; v_gene: TRBV7-6; d_gene: NA; abundance: few; CDR3nt: TGTGCCAGCAGCCTACAAAGCGGGTGGAATCAGCCCCAGCATTTT; CDR3aa: CASSLQSGWNQPQHF
j_gene: TRBJ2-2; v_gene: TRBV18; d_gene: TRBD1; abundance: NA; CDR3nt: TGTGCCAGCTCACTCACCGGGACAGGGGCCACCGGGGAGCTGTTTTTT; CDR3aa: CASSLTGTGATGELFF
j_gene: TRBJ2-7; v_gene: TRBV5-4; d_gene: NA; abundance: few; CDR3nt: TGTGCCAGCAGCTGGGATCCCGGGGCCTACGAGCAGTACTTC; CDR3aa: CASSWDPGAYEQYF
j_gene: TRBJ2-5; v_gene: TRBV7-9; d_gene: TRBD2; abundance: once; CDR3nt: TGTGCCTCCTTTCCGGGGACAGCTAGCGGGAGGTACAACTTC; CDR3aa: CASFPGTASGRYNF
j_gene: TRBJ1-4; v_gene: TRBV7-9; d_gene: TRBD1; abundance: NA; CDR3nt: TGTGCCAGCAGCTTATCTGACAGGGGACGAACTAATGAAAAACTGTTTTTT; CDR3aa: CASSLSDRGRTNEKLFF
j_gene: TRBJ2-3; v_gene: TRBV30; d_gene: TRBD1; abundance: NA; CDR3nt: TGTGCCTGGCTTACAGGGGGTCTTAGAGATACGCAGTATTTT; CDR3aa: CAWLTGGLRDTQYF
j_gene: TRBJ2-1; v_gene: TRBV2; d_gene: NA; abundance: NA; CDR3nt: TGTGCCAGCAGCCTCGACCGACTCAATGAGCAGTTCTTC; CDR3aa: CASSLDRLNEQFF
j_gene: TRBJ2-3; v_gene: TRBV9; d_gene: TRBD1; abundance: NA; CDR3nt: TGTGCCAGCAGCCTCGGGGGGACAGGGTTGATAGATACGCAGTATTTT; CDR3aa: CASSLGGTGLIDTQYF
j_gene: TRBJ2-7; v_gene: TRBV7-6; d_gene: TRBD2; abundance: NA; CDR3nt: TGTGCCAGCAGCCCGGGACTAGCGGGAGCCCATCCATCTCGGTACGAGCAGTACTTC; CDR3aa: CASSPGLAGAHPSRYEQYF
j_gene: TRBJ2-1; v_gene: TRBV4-2; d_gene: TRBD2; abundance: NA; CDR3nt: TGTGCCAGCAGCCAAGTATCTAGCGGGAATGAGCAGTTCTTC; CDR3aa: CASSQVSSGNEQFF
j_gene: TRBJ2-7; v_gene: TRBV6-6; d_gene: NA; abundance: NA; CDR3nt: TGTGCCAGCAGTCAACTCCAGGGGACCGAGCAGTACTTC; CDR3aa: CASSQLQGTEQYF
j_gene: TRBJ1-2; v_gene: TRBV6-5; d_gene: NA; abundance: NA; CDR3nt: TGTGCCAGCAGTTACTCAGCGGGAGGTGGCTACACCTTC; CDR3aa: CASSYSAGGGYTF
j_gene: TRBJ1-2; v_gene: TRBV4-1; d_gene: TRBD1; abundance: NA; CDR3nt: TGCGCCAGCAGCCATCTCGTGGCGGGACAGGGGGTGGGTGACGGCTACACCTTC; CDR3aa: CASSHLVAGQGVGDGYTF
j_gene: TRBJ1-1; v_gene: TRBV30; d_gene: NA; abundance: NA; CDR3nt: TGTGCCTGGAGTGTGAGGGGGGGATTGAGTTTGATGAACACTGAAGCTTTCTTT; CDR3aa: CAWSVRGGLSLMNTEAFF
j_gene: TRBJ2-5; v_gene: TRBV28; d_gene: TRBD1; abundance: NA; CDR3nt: TGTGCCAGCAGACCTTACCGGGACAGGGAACCCCAAGAGACCCAGTACTTC; CDR3aa: CASRPYRDREPQETQYF
j_gene: TRBJ2-3; v_gene: TRBV6-1; d_gene: TRBD2; abundance: NA; CDR3nt: TGTGCCAGCAGAACTAGCGGGAATGCAGATACGCAGTATTTT; CDR3aa: CASRTSGNADTQYF
j_gene: TRBJ2-3; v_gene: TRBV7-3; d_gene: NA; abundance: NA; CDR3nt: TGTGCCAGCAGCTCATCTAGCGAGGATACGCAGTATTTT; CDR3aa: CASSSSSEDTQYF
j_gene: TRBJ2-1; v_gene: TRBV5-1; d_gene: NA; abundance: NA; CDR3nt: TGCGCCAGCAGCTCGACTAGGGGACTGCTGTACAATGAGCAGTTCTTC; CDR3aa: CASSSTRGLLYNEQFF
j_gene: TRBJ2-7; v_gene: TRBV27; d_gene: NA; abundance: NA; CDR3nt: TGTGCCAGCCCTCCATTCTACGAGCAGTACTTC; CDR3aa: CASPPFYEQYF
j_gene: TRBJ2-5; v_gene: TRBV6-5; d_gene: NA; abundance: once; CDR3nt: TGTGCCAGCAGTCGGACTACCCAAAAAAAAGAGACCCAGTACTTC; CDR3aa: CASSRTTQKKETQYF
j_gene: TRBJ1-1; v_gene: TRBV7-8; d_gene: TRBD1; abundance: NA; CDR3nt: TGTGCCAGCAGAATCAGGGGGAAAACTGAAGCTTTCTTT; CDR3aa: CASRIRGKTEAFF
j_gene: TRBJ2-3; v_gene: TRBV7-6; d_gene: TRBD2; abundance: NA; CDR3nt: TGTGCCAGCAGCCTAGCGGGGGGGGCCAGCACAGATACGCAGTATTTT; CDR3aa: CASSLAGGASTDTQYF
j_gene: TRBJ1-2; v_gene: TRBV14; d_gene: NA; abundance: NA; CDR3nt: TGTGCCAGCAGCCAATTGGCCGGGTCCAGGGGCGGCTACACCTTC; CDR3aa: CASSQLAGSRGGYTF
j_gene: TRBJ1-4; v_gene: TRBV7-9; d_gene: TRBD1; abundance: once; CDR3nt: TGTGCCAGCAGCTTAGCGACAGGGCCAACTAATGAAAAACTGTTTTTT; CDR3aa: CASSLATGPTNEKLFF
j_gene: TRBJ1-5; v_gene: TRBV28; d_gene: NA; abundance: NA; CDR3nt: TGTGCCAGCAGTCAGGCAGGGCCCCAGCATTTT; CDR3aa: CASSQAGPQHF
j_gene: TRBJ2-7; v_gene: TRBV30; d_gene: NA; abundance: NA; CDR3nt: TGTGCCTGGAGCAGGGCATCCTACGAGCAGTACTTC; CDR3aa: CAWSRASYEQYF
j_gene: TRBJ2-5; v_gene: TRBV10-1; d_gene: TRBD2; abundance: NA; CDR3nt: TGCGCCAGCAGTGAGGGTACTAGCGGCCAAGAGACCCAGTACTTC; CDR3aa: CASSEGTSGQETQYF
j_gene: TRBJ1-2; v_gene: TRBV10-3; d_gene: NA; abundance: NA; CDR3nt: TGTGCCATCAGTGGAACAGCTAACTATGGCTACACCTTC; CDR3aa: CAISGTANYGYTF
j_gene: TRBJ2-3; v_gene: TRBV5-4; d_gene: NA; abundance: NA; CDR3nt: TGTGCCAGCAGCTTCGAAGCGGTGAGCACAGATACGCAGTATTTT; CDR3aa: CASSFEAVSTDTQYF
j_gene: TRBJ2-1; v_gene: TRBV30; d_gene: TRBD2; abundance: NA; CDR3nt: TGTGCCTGGGGGACTAGCGGGGTCCTGGATGAGCAGTTCTTC; CDR3aa: CAWGTSGVLDEQFF
j_gene: TRBJ1-4; v_gene: TRBV7-9; d_gene: NA; abundance: NA; CDR3nt: TGTGCCAGCAACAGTGCTTGGAATGAAAAACTGTTTTTT; CDR3aa: CASNSAWNEKLFF
j_gene: TRBJ2-7; v_gene: TRBV30; d_gene: TRBD2; abundance: NA; CDR3nt: TGTGCCTGGAGTGTCAGCGGGAGTTCCTACGAGCAGTACTTC; CDR3aa: CAWSVSGSSYEQYF
j_gene: TRBJ1-2; v_gene: TRBV6-6; d_gene: NA; abundance: once; CDR3nt: TGTGCCAGCAGTTACTCGCGTCAGGGGCATAACTATGGCTACACCTTC; CDR3aa: CASSYSRQGHNYGYTF
j_gene: TRBJ2-5; v_gene: TRBV6-1; d_gene: TRBD2; abundance: NA; CDR3nt: TGTGCCAGCAGTGCTTTGACTAGCGCTCAAGAGACCCAGTACTTC; CDR3aa: CASSALTSAQETQYF
j_gene: TRBJ2-2; v_gene: TRBV5-1; d_gene: TRBD2; abundance: NA; CDR3nt: TGCGCCAGCAGTTACTCAGGACTAGCGGGAAAAACCGGGGAGCTGTTTTTT; CDR3aa: CASSYSGLAGKTGELFF
j_gene: TRBJ2-7; v_gene: TRBV6-1; d_gene: NA; abundance: NA; CDR3nt: TGTGCCAGTCCCCCCGGGGATAACTACGAGCAGTACTTC; CDR3aa: CASPPGDNYEQYF
j_gene: TRBJ2-5; v_gene: TRBV28; d_gene: TRBD2; abundance: NA; CDR3nt: TGTGCCAGCAGTTTAGAGAGCGGGGGCCAAGAGACCCAGTACTTC; CDR3aa: CASSLESGGQETQYF
j_gene: TRBJ2-7; v_gene: TRBV28; d_gene: TRBD2; abundance: NA; CDR3nt: TGTGCCAGCAGGGGACTAGCGGACTCCTACGAGCAGTACTTC; CDR3aa: CASRGLADSYEQYF
j_gene: TRBJ2-7; v_gene: TRBV30; d_gene: NA; abundance: NA; CDR3nt: TGTGCCTGGAGTATAGACTCGACCAGCGGCGAGCAGTACTTC; CDR3aa: CAWSIDSTSGEQYF
j_gene: TRBJ1-5; v_gene: TRBV20-1; d_gene: NA; abundance: NA; CDR3nt: TGCAGTGCCCCGTTAAATCAGCCCCAGCATTTT; CDR3aa: CSAPLNQPQHF